Sequencing of this T cell receptor (beta chain) was carried out in a study of human T cells and chemical hapten exposure (dated by TCRdb to the early 2020s). For the study in its entirety: For sensitization, 2% DPC in acetone was applied to a roughly 2 cm by roughly 2 cm area of upper inner arm skin. Throughout the study period of around 24 weeks, patients also received therapeutic DPC doses to the scalp every week. Patch testing was performed on the upper back with Finn chambers containing 0.01% DPC, and the patch tests were scored after 6 days according to International Contact Dermatitis Research Group standards. Most of the patients in the cohort were female, and the cohort covered alopecia areata with under or over 50% scalp involvement, alopecia totalis and alopecia universalis. Libraries were pooled for sequencing, and variation in per-sample TCR yields was attributed mainly to small differences in library volumes within the pool. Peripheral blood TCR repertoire changes were tracked in vivo in alopecia patients during primary and secondary sensitization to the hapten diphenylcyclopropenone (DPC). Blood was sampled from patients pre-sensitization (week 0) and at 2, 6 and about 24 weeks after DPC sensitization. Blood for TCR sequencing was provided by twenty-nine alopecia patients at one to four time points (pre-sensitization, 2, 6 and 24 weeks). General conclusions and limits of the study: Expanded TCRs formed significantly more large CDR3 similarity clusters than pre-sensitization or healthy control sets, consistent with antigen-driven responses. DPC sensitization did not change the number of TCRs with a frequency above 1 in 1000, and there was no evidence of changes in global repertoire structure. Repeated subsampling changed both the strength of the expansion versus patch-test correlation and the threshold at which that correlation became significant. Alopecia, a presumed autoimmune disease, was present in all patients, so the immune response of the patients might differ from that of healthy individuals. A positive correlation was found between the number of PT1 expanded TCRs and patch test score, with significance reached at thresholds 8, 16 and 32 but not 4.

To prepare the library, RACE was applied. Data came from a NextSeq 500. During library preparation, unique molecular identifiers were attached to individual cDNA molecules so that TCRs could be counted in a quantitative, reproducible way. Both TCR alpha and TCR beta chains were sequenced from each blood RNA sample. On the authors' methods: A median of roughly 100,000 TCRs per sample was observed, with a range of 23,224 to 690,600. The Decombinator software suite was used to annotate V, J and CDR3 in the TCR reads. For PS versus PT1 abundance plots, all samples were subsampled to the same number of TCRs (28,000). Expanded TCRs were defined as absent before sensitization and observed at least eight times at the 2-week time point. TCRdb reprocessed the public reads (quality trimming at Q25 with fastp, clone calling with MiXCR) and kept in-frame beta chains. Under each unique CDR3 protein, matching rows form one entry showing the most common genes and DNA. Clone size and V and J calls follow TCRdb, not the original study. The sample table holds 150,000 to 200,000 distinct CDR3 sequences, of which 20% to 25% were seen once. The ten top clones hold 6.7% of the sample.

This clonotype was recorded many times. There is no known antigen for this receptor. No clone much larger than this one lies a single base away; base qualities are absent. What this sample's time point label stands for: patch test 1, 2 weeks after DPC sensitization. In the paper's terms, the treatment or condition label means: therapeutic diphenylcyclopropenone sensitization with weekly scalp DPC. Blood at each patch-test visit was drawn before the patch test was applied. Patients were considered eligible if aged 18 to 70, diagnosed with alopecia and deemed suitable for DPC therapy, and patients were excluded if pregnant. Unfractionated whole blood was collected in Tempus Blood RNA tubes, and total RNA was extracted from that blood. Sequencing used whole blood, obtained in connection with sensitization to the hapten diphenylcyclopropenone (DPC). This clonotype was obtained from a woman aged 45-65 years with alopecia areata. Some clones in this sample may be carry-over from other donors' samples.

The nucleotide sequence reads TGTGCCAGCAGTTTGAGTCTGAACACTGAAGCTTTCTTT. The encoded protein is CASSLSLNTEAFF. This chain joins TRBV28 to TRBJ1-1, with the identity of the D gene unclear. The germline V gene supplies CDR1 MDHEN and CDR2 SYDVKM. Between the V and J ends, shortened by 3 bases and 0 bases respectively, the junction contains 5 bases. Taken from cysteine to phenylalanine, the CDR3 has 13 residues. The read is trimmed to its CDR3 DNA, 39 bases read in frame from base 1. The full variable domain, with segments outside the CDR3 supplied by the reference TRBV28 and TRBJ1-1 proteins, appears as DVKVTQSSRYLVKRTGEKVFLECVQDMDHENMFWYRQDPGLGLRLIYFSYDVKMKEKGDIPEGYSVSREKKERFSLILESASTNQTSMYLCASSLSLNTEAFFGQGTRLTVV.